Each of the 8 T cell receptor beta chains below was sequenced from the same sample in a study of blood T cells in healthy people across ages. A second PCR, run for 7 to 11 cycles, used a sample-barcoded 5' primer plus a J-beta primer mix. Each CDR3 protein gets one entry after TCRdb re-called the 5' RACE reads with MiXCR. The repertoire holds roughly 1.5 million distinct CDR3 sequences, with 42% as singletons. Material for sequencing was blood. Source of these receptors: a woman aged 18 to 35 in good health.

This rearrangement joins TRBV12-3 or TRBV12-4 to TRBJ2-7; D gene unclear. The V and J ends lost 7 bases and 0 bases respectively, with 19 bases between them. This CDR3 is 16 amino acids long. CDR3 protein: CASTMEVRDSSYEQYF. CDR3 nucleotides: TGTGCCAGCACCATGGAAGTAAGGGATAGCTCCTACGAGCAGTACTTC.

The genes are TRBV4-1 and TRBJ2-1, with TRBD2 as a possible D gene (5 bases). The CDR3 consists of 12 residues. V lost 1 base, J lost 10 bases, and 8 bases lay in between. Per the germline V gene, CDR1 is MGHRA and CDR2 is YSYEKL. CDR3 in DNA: TGCGCCAGCAGCCAAGCGGGAACGGAGCAGTTCTTC. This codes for CASSQAGTEQFF.

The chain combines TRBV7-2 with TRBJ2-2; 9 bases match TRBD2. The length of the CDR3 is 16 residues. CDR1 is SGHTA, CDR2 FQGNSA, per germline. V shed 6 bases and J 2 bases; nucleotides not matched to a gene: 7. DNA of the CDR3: TGTGCCAGCAGGGCTAGCGGGGTATCTAACACCGGGGAGCTGTTTTTT. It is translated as CASRASGVSNTGELFF.

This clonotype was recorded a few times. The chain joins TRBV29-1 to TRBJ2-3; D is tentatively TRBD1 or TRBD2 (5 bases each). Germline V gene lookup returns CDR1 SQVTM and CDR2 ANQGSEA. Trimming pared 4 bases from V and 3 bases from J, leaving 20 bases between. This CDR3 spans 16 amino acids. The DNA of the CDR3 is TGCAGCGTTGCCGGGACGGCTGGTATGGTTACAGATACGCAGTATTTT. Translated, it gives CSVAGTAGMVTDTQYF.

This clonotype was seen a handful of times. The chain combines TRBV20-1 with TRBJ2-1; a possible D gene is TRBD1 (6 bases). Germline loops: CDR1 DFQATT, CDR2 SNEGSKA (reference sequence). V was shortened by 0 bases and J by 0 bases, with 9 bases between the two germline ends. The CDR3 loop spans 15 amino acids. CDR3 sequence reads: CSARETGSSYNEQFF. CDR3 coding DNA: TGCAGTGCTAGAGAGACAGGTAGCTCCTACAATGAGCAGTTCTTC.

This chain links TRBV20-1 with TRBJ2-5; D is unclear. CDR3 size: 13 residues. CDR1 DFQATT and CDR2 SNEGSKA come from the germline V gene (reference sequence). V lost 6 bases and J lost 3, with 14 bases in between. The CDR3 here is CSAPRLGKETQYF. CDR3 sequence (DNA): TGCAGTGCCCCGCGGTTAGGAAAAGAGACCCAGTACTTC.

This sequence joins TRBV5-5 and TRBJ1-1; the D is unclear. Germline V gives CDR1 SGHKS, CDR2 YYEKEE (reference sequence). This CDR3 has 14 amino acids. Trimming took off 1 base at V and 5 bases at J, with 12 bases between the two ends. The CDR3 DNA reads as TGTGCCAGCAGCTTGATCCAGGATGCGACTGAAGCTTTCTTT. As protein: CASSLIQDATEAFF.

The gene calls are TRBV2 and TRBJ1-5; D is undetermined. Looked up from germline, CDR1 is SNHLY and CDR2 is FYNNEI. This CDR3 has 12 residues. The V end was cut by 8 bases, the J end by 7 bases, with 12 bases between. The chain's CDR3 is CASGPATQPQHF. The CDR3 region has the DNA TGTGCCAGCGGTCCGGCTACCCAGCCCCAGCATTTT.